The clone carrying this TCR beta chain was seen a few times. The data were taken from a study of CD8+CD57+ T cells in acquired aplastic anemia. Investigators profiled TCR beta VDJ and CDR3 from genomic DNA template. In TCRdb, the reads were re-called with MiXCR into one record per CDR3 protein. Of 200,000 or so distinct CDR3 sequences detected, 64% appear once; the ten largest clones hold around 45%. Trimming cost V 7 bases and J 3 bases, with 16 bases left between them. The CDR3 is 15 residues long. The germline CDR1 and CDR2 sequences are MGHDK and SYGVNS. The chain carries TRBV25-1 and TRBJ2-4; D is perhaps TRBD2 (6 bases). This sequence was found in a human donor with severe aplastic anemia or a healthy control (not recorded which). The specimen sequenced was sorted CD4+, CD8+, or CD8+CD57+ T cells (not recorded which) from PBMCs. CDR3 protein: CASTWGGNGKNIQYF. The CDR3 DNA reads TGTGCCAGCACTTGGGGCGGGAACGGCAAAAACATTCAGTACTTC. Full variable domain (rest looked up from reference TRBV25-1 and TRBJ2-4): EADIYQTPRYLVIGTGKKITLECSQTMGHDKMYWYQQDPGMELHLIHYSYGVNSTEKGDLSSESTVSRIRTEHFPLTLESARPSHTSQYLCASTWGGNGKNIQYFGAGTRLSVL.